A selection of T cell receptor beta chains follows, all from one sample in a study of identical twins. TCRdb redid the calling of the 5' RACE reads with MiXCR, one entry per CDR3 protein. Counted here are hundreds of thousands of distinct CDR3 sequences, 10% to 15% occurring once; the ten biggest clones make up about 1.5%. The same data also went into a second study, on yellow fever vaccine responses in identical twins.

Specimen: PBMCs. The receptors originated from a woman aged 18-29 years in good health. Both conserved end residues are part of each CDR3. A D gene is named only where the DNA matches it firmly. Size values are once, few and many counts, or a class for expanded clones, and some rows have none.

CDR3nt: TGCGCCAGCAGTGAGGGGTCAGCGGGGAAGGGAGAGACCCAGTACTTC; CDR3aa: CASSEGSAGKGETQYF; j_gene: TRBJ2-5; d_gene: TRBD2; v_gene: TRBV10-1; abundance: few
CDR3nt: TGTGCCATCAGTGCGGGGACCGCGAACTATGGCTACACCTTC; CDR3aa: CAISAGTANYGYTF; j_gene: TRBJ1-2; d_gene: NA; v_gene: TRBV10-3; abundance: NA
CDR3nt: TGTGCCAGCAGTTTGGTCGATAGCGGGGAGGGTGATACGCAGTATTTT; CDR3aa: CASSLVDSGEGDTQYF; j_gene: TRBJ2-3; d_gene: TRBD2; v_gene: TRBV12-3/TRBV12-4; abundance: few
CDR3nt: TGTGCCAGCAGTTCCCTGGGGGTCCGGGAGCAGTACTTC; CDR3aa: CASSSLGVREQYF; j_gene: TRBJ2-7; d_gene: NA; v_gene: TRBV12-3/TRBV12-4; abundance: few
CDR3nt: TGTGCCAGCAGTTTAAGCCTCCAGATGGCAGAGACCCAGTACTTC; CDR3aa: CASSLSLQMAETQYF; j_gene: TRBJ2-5; d_gene: NA; v_gene: TRBV12-3/TRBV12-4; abundance: few
CDR3nt: TGTGCCAGCACGGAGGGGCGGGGGCGAGATACGCAGTATTTT; CDR3aa: CASTEGRGRDTQYF; j_gene: TRBJ2-3; d_gene: NA; v_gene: TRBV6-2/TRBV6-3; abundance: many
CDR3nt: TGTGCCAGCAGCTTTCGGACTAGCGGGGGCCCGAACACCGGGGAGCTGTTTTTT; CDR3aa: CASSFRTSGGPNTGELFF; j_gene: TRBJ2-2; d_gene: TRBD2; v_gene: TRBV11-1; abundance: NA
CDR3nt: TGTGCCAGCAGCCAAATGACCACTAGCGCGGCTGGCGAGCAGTTCTTC; CDR3aa: CASSQMTTSAAGEQFF; j_gene: TRBJ2-1; d_gene: TRBD2; v_gene: TRBV3-1; abundance: few
CDR3nt: TGTGCCAGCAGCCAACGTGCTAGCGGGAGTAATGAGCAGTTCTTC; CDR3aa: CASSQRASGSNEQFF; j_gene: TRBJ2-1; d_gene: TRBD2; v_gene: TRBV3-1; abundance: few
CDR3nt: TGTGCCAGCAGCTTGGGAGGCGAGACAGGACTCTACGAGCAGTACTTC; CDR3aa: CASSLGGETGLYEQYF; j_gene: TRBJ2-7; d_gene: NA; v_gene: TRBV5-5; abundance: NA
CDR3nt: TGCAGTGCCCCTACAGTGAACACTGAAGCTTTCTTT; CDR3aa: CSAPTVNTEAFF; j_gene: TRBJ1-1; d_gene: NA; v_gene: TRBV20-1; abundance: NA
CDR3nt: TGTGCCACCAGTGCGGAGGTAGCCAAAAACATTCAGTACTTC; CDR3aa: CATSAEVAKNIQYF; j_gene: TRBJ2-4; d_gene: NA; v_gene: TRBV24-1; abundance: many
CDR3nt: TGTGCCAGCAGTCCACGGGACAGGCTCACAGATACGCAGTATTTT; CDR3aa: CASSPRDRLTDTQYF; j_gene: TRBJ2-3; d_gene: TRBD1; v_gene: TRBV12-3/TRBV12-4; abundance: many
CDR3nt: TGTGCCACCCGGGACAGCAGCTCTGGGGCCAACGTCCTGACTTTC; CDR3aa: CATRDSSSGANVLTF; j_gene: TRBJ2-6; d_gene: TRBD1; v_gene: TRBV27; abundance: few
CDR3nt: TGTGCCAGCAGTCGTACTGAGGGCAATGAGCAGTTCTTC; CDR3aa: CASSRTEGNEQFF; j_gene: TRBJ2-1; d_gene: NA; v_gene: TRBV12-3/TRBV12-4; abundance: NA
CDR3nt: TGCGCCAGCAGCCAAGTTGACGGGGAGCTGTTTTTT; CDR3aa: CASSQVDGELFF; j_gene: TRBJ2-2; d_gene: NA; v_gene: TRBV3-1; abundance: many
CDR3nt: TGTGCCAGCAGCTCTAGCGGGGGACTAGGAAATGAGCAGTTCTTC; CDR3aa: CASSSSGGLGNEQFF; j_gene: TRBJ2-1; d_gene: TRBD2; v_gene: TRBV7-2; abundance: few
CDR3nt: TGTGCCAGCAGCTTGGCTGGACAGGCGACGATATATGGCTACACCTTC; CDR3aa: CASSLAGQATIYGYTF; j_gene: TRBJ1-2; d_gene: TRBD1; v_gene: TRBV5-5; abundance: NA
CDR3nt: TGTGCCACCAGTGATAAGAGACTCACAGGGGAGTTCTTC; CDR3aa: CATSDKRLTGEFF; j_gene: TRBJ2-1; d_gene: TRBD1; v_gene: TRBV24-1; abundance: NA
CDR3nt: TGTGCCATCAGTGACCGACGGACAGGGGACACAGATACGCAGTATTTT; CDR3aa: CAISDRRTGDTDTQYF; j_gene: TRBJ2-3; d_gene: TRBD1; v_gene: TRBV10-3; abundance: NA
CDR3nt: TGTGCCAGCAGTCCCGGGACAGGCCCGGGGGCGGCTTTCTTT; CDR3aa: CASSPGTGPGAAFF; j_gene: TRBJ1-1; d_gene: TRBD1; v_gene: TRBV27; abundance: many
CDR3nt: TGTGCCACCACCACCGGGACAGGGGTTAGTGGCTACACCTTC; CDR3aa: CATTTGTGVSGYTF; j_gene: TRBJ1-2; d_gene: TRBD1; v_gene: TRBV19; abundance: NA
CDR3nt: TGCAGTGCTAGAACCCAGGGTGTGGGCACCGGGGAGCTGTTTTTT; CDR3aa: CSARTQGVGTGELFF; j_gene: TRBJ2-2; d_gene: NA; v_gene: TRBV20-1; abundance: NA
CDR3nt: TGTGCCAGCAGTTATACTAGCGAGGGCACAGATACGCAGTATTTT; CDR3aa: CASSYTSEGTDTQYF; j_gene: TRBJ2-3; d_gene: TRBD2; v_gene: TRBV5-5; abundance: NA
CDR3nt: TGCAGTGCCTGGGGCCCGTTGAACACTGAAGCTTTCTTT; CDR3aa: CSAWGPLNTEAFF; j_gene: TRBJ1-1; d_gene: NA; v_gene: TRBV20-1; abundance: few
CDR3nt: TGTGCCAGCGGTACGGTTCGGGCCGGGGAGCTGTTTTTT; CDR3aa: CASGTVRAGELFF; j_gene: TRBJ2-2; d_gene: NA; v_gene: TRBV25-1; abundance: NA
CDR3nt: TGTGCCAGCAGTTACGGGTTGGGGAACACTGAAGCTTTCTTT; CDR3aa: CASSYGLGNTEAFF; j_gene: TRBJ1-1; d_gene: NA; v_gene: TRBV6-5; abundance: many
CDR3nt: TGTGCCAGCAGTTTAGGACTAGCGACGGGCTACGAGCAGTACTTC; CDR3aa: CASSLGLATGYEQYF; j_gene: TRBJ2-7; d_gene: TRBD2; v_gene: TRBV6-5; abundance: few
CDR3nt: TGTGCCAGCAGCCGGGGACAGGGAACGCATGAAGCTTTCTTT; CDR3aa: CASSRGQGTHEAFF; j_gene: TRBJ1-1; d_gene: TRBD1; v_gene: TRBV7-9; abundance: NA
CDR3nt: TGTGCCAGCAGCCTTCGACTAGCGGGAGGGGCCCGCAATGAGCAGTTCTTC; CDR3aa: CASSLRLAGGARNEQFF; j_gene: TRBJ2-1; d_gene: TRBD2; v_gene: TRBV5-5; abundance: many
CDR3nt: TGTGCCATCAGTGAGTCTTGGGCTAGCGGGAGTACCTACAATGAGCAGTTCTTC; CDR3aa: CAISESWASGSTYNEQFF; j_gene: TRBJ2-1; d_gene: TRBD2; v_gene: TRBV10-3; abundance: many
CDR3nt: TGTGCCAGCAGCCACCCCACAGCACTAGCCAAAAACATTCAGTACTTC; CDR3aa: CASSHPTALAKNIQYF; j_gene: TRBJ2-4; d_gene: NA; v_gene: TRBV27; abundance: few
CDR3nt: TGTGCCAGCAGCCAGTGGGGCATGAACACTGAAGCTTTCTTT; CDR3aa: CASSQWGMNTEAFF; j_gene: TRBJ1-1; d_gene: NA; v_gene: TRBV14; abundance: NA
CDR3nt: TGTGCCACCAGTGCCCCGTTGGGTGAGCAGTTCTTC; CDR3aa: CATSAPLGEQFF; j_gene: TRBJ2-1; d_gene: NA; v_gene: TRBV24-1; abundance: few
CDR3nt: TGTGCCACCAGCACAGAGACAGGGAACTATGGCTACACCTTC; CDR3aa: CATSTETGNYGYTF; j_gene: TRBJ1-2; d_gene: TRBD1; v_gene: TRBV15; abundance: NA
CDR3nt: TGTGCCAGCAGTTTAGCGGCCGGCTCTGGAAACACCATATATTTT; CDR3aa: CASSLAAGSGNTIYF; j_gene: TRBJ1-3; d_gene: NA; v_gene: TRBV12-3/TRBV12-4; abundance: NA
CDR3nt: TGTGCCAGCTCGACTAGCGGGGCCGGGGAGCTGTTTTTT; CDR3aa: CASSTSGAGELFF; j_gene: TRBJ2-2; d_gene: TRBD2; v_gene: TRBV6-1; abundance: NA
CDR3nt: TGCGCCAGCAGCTTGGGTTTGCGGGGGGCCCTTAGTGAGCAGTTCTTC; CDR3aa: CASSLGLRGALSEQFF; j_gene: TRBJ2-1; d_gene: TRBD2; v_gene: TRBV5-1; abundance: NA
CDR3nt: TGCAGTGCCGCAAGGGTCGGCGAAGCTTTCTTT; CDR3aa: CSAARVGEAFF; j_gene: TRBJ1-1; d_gene: NA; v_gene: TRBV20-1; abundance: NA
CDR3nt: TGCGCCAGCAGCCAAGAAGGCAGGGGTCACTATGGCTACACCTTC; CDR3aa: CASSQEGRGHYGYTF; j_gene: TRBJ1-2; d_gene: NA; v_gene: TRBV4-1; abundance: few
CDR3nt: TGTGCCAGCAGTTACTTGAACACCGGGGAGCTGTTTTTT; CDR3aa: CASSYLNTGELFF; j_gene: TRBJ2-2; d_gene: NA; v_gene: TRBV6-5; abundance: many
CDR3nt: TGTGCCAGCTCACCAGGGGGCTGGGAGACCCAGTACTTC; CDR3aa: CASSPGGWETQYF; j_gene: TRBJ2-5; d_gene: NA; v_gene: TRBV18; abundance: few
CDR3nt: TGTGCCAGCAGGGGGTCCACCGGGGAGCTGTTTTTT; CDR3aa: CASRGSTGELFF; j_gene: TRBJ2-2; d_gene: NA; v_gene: TRBV28; abundance: NA
CDR3nt: TGTGCCACGGCTGTAGGGGGGGTCGATGAGCAGTTCTTC; CDR3aa: CATAVGGVDEQFF; j_gene: TRBJ2-1; d_gene: NA; v_gene: TRBV12-3/TRBV12-4; abundance: few
CDR3nt: TGTGCCAGCAGCTTAGATGAAAATAATTCACCCCTCCACTTT; CDR3aa: CASSLDENNSPLHF; j_gene: TRBJ1-6; d_gene: NA; v_gene: TRBV7-2; abundance: few
CDR3nt: TGCGCCAGCAGCAAGGGTGGGACCCAGTACTTC; CDR3aa: CASSKGGTQYF; j_gene: TRBJ2-5; d_gene: NA; v_gene: TRBV5-1; abundance: few
CDR3nt: TGTGCCAGCAGCCCCGGGCCCGGGCCTGGAAACACCATATATTTT; CDR3aa: CASSPGPGPGNTIYF; j_gene: TRBJ1-3; d_gene: NA; v_gene: TRBV11-2; abundance: few
CDR3nt: TGCAGTGCTAGTACTAGCGGGAGGAGCACAGATACGCAGTATTTT; CDR3aa: CSASTSGRSTDTQYF; j_gene: TRBJ2-3; d_gene: TRBD2; v_gene: TRBV20-1; abundance: NA
CDR3nt: TGTGCCAGCAGTGATGGTAGCCACGTCCAAGAGACCCAGTACTTC; CDR3aa: CASSDGSHVQETQYF; j_gene: TRBJ2-5; d_gene: NA; v_gene: TRBV2; abundance: NA
CDR3nt: TGCGCCAGCAGCCAAGATTCCGGGACAAAGCGCGAGACCCAGTACTTC; CDR3aa: CASSQDSGTKRETQYF; j_gene: TRBJ2-5; d_gene: NA; v_gene: TRBV4-1; abundance: many
CDR3nt: TGTGCCAGCAGCCAAGATATGGGGGGAAGGAATGAAAAACTGTTTTTT; CDR3aa: CASSQDMGGRNEKLFF; j_gene: TRBJ1-4; d_gene: NA; v_gene: TRBV3-1; abundance: NA
CDR3nt: TGTGCCAGCAGCGAAGGGTTTTACAGGGGAGAGACCCAGTACTTC; CDR3aa: CASSEGFYRGETQYF; j_gene: TRBJ2-5; d_gene: TRBD1; v_gene: TRBV14; abundance: many
CDR3nt: TGTGCCAGCAGTGAAAGGACACTCAATCAGCCCCAGCATTTT; CDR3aa: CASSERTLNQPQHF; j_gene: TRBJ1-5; d_gene: NA; v_gene: TRBV6-1; abundance: NA